This T cell receptor (beta chain) was observed in a study of glioma-infiltrating T cells. Germline CDR1 MDHEN, CDR2 SYDVKM. CDR3 length: 18 amino acids. Trimming took off 2 bases at V and 4 bases at J, with 24 bases between the two ends. TCR alpha and beta CDR3 regions were amplified from RNA using iRepertoire nested multiplex PCR. TCRdb independently ran MiXCR on the multiplex PCR reads; one entry per CDR3 protein. The repertoire includes 300,000 to 400,000 distinct CDR3 sequences, roughly two fifths of them detected once, and about 12% sits in the top ten. The genes are TRBV28 and TRBJ2-7; weak D call: TRBD1 (7 bases). The material sequenced was glioma tissue, nonneoplastic brain tissue, or PBMCs (not recorded which). The sequence came from a human donor with low-grade glioma or glioblastoma, undergoing nonglioma brain surgery, or in good health (not recorded which). CDR3 coding DNA: TGTGCCAGCAGTTTACTCGGCTTGAATGGCAGGGGGGTATACGAGCAGTACTTC. Protein sequence: CASSLLGLNGRGVYEQYF.